This T cell receptor (beta chain) originates from a study of Graves' ophthalmopathy and Graves' hyperthyroidism (dated by TCRdb to 2016 to 2019). About the investigation overall: Peripheral blood was collected at initial diagnosis, before any treatment. The independent validation cohort included about 19 hyperthyroidism patients plus 17 patients who later progressed from hyperthyroidism to ophthalmopathy. After sampling, hyperthyroidism patients received methimazole starting at 30 mg daily, and ophthalmopathy patients received high-dose intravenous methylprednisolone. The approximately 100 discovery patients were randomly divided into training and test sets at a 7:3 ratio. T-cell repertoires of thyroid tissue and blood were compared in five or six hyperthyroidism patients. TCR beta repertoire signatures were used to distinguish Graves' ophthalmopathy from Graves' hyperthyroidism and to predict progression to ophthalmopathy. In total, around 130 blood samples were TCR-sequenced: 40 to 45 ophthalmopathy, some 75 hyperthyroidism and approximately 17 hyperthyroidism-to-ophthalmopathy patients. To explore V-J signatures that separate ophthalmopathy from hyperthyroidism, a discovery set of about a hundred patients was enrolled, consisting of roughly 45 with ophthalmopathy and roughly 59 with stable hyperthyroidism.

For repertoire sequencing, the TCR beta CDR3 regions were amplified from RNA transcripts. A first-round RT-PCR used HTBI primers with the Qiagen OneStep RT-PCR kit, followed by a second-round multiplex PCR, size selection and purification. Libraries were sequenced on an Illumina HiSeq2000 using paired-end 100 bp reads. The study's own analysis went as follows. SOAPnuke was used to process the reads, removing any read that contained adapters or uncalled bases, had a mean Phred below 15, or lacked an exact match to the constant primer or identifier. High-quality paired reads were merged with COPE v1.2.5. Each unique nucleotide sequence was treated as a clonotype, and MiTCR v1.1 was used to align the clonotypes to the IMGT TRB V, D and J references. The analysis was limited to V-J combinations with a frequency above 0.0001, which together covered 99.2% of repertoires. For each V-J combination, a TCR clonal expansion and chaos score was defined as F50 clonal expansion divided by the chaos observed in the TCRdist matrix. Features were reduced by Welch's t-statistics and random forest to approximately 12 V-J combinations, which fed a naive Bayes classifier. Thyroid-blood repertoire similarity was quantified with the Morisita-Horn index. Using fastp trimming at Q25 and MiXCR clonotype assembly, TCRdb reanalyzed the public sequencing data and kept in-frame beta chains. All rows with the same CDR3 protein become a single entry with the most common DNA and genes. The V and J calls reflect TCRdb's pipeline rather than the authors' work. The sample table shows approximately 480,000 distinct CDR3 sequences, and 13% to 15% are seen once. The top ten clonotypes cover 9.8% of the sample.

Ophthalmopathy patients were characterized by moderately to severely active disease, a Clinical Activity Score of at least 3, a NOSPECS grade of at least 4, and a disease duration under 3 months. Anyone with other autoimmune diseases, uncontrolled infections, pregnancy or lactation was excluded from the study. Clinical symptoms, serum thyroxine, TRAb, thyroid ultrasound and orbital computed tomography formed the basis of the diagnosis. Ficoll-Paque density gradient centrifugation was used to isolate PBMCs from about 9.4 ml of fresh peripheral blood. Total RNA was extracted with Trizol reagent and quality-checked on an Agilent 2100 Bioanalyzer. As encoded in the germline V gene (reference sequence), CDR1 is DFQATT while CDR2 is SNEGSKA. The CDR3 numbers 14 residues from cysteine through phenylalanine. Left in the record is the CDR3 DNA by itself, 42 bases read in frame from the first base. For this chain, trimming is 3 bases at the V end and 2 bases at the J end, and the number of junction bases without a gene match is 6.

To note about this clonotype: There is no known antigen for this receptor. No base qualities exist here, and no much larger clone lies one base off it.

Overall study results and their limits: No statistical method was used to set the sample size in advance, and the investigators knew which group each participant was assigned to. In cross-validation, the 13-signature model distinguished ophthalmopathy from stable hyperthyroidism with more than 85% sensitivity and roughly 81% specificity, while in the test set the corresponding values were roughly 80% and 75%. Most expanded thyroid clonotypes with frequency above 0.001 were also detected in blood, suggesting blood repertoires may reflect the thyroid immune response. In validation, the model predicted ophthalmopathy progression with about 64% sensitivity and roughly 72% specificity; approximately 12 predicted patients were CT-confirmed with GO in a median of around 6 months.

The origin of this receptor is a woman in her 30s with Graves' ophthalmopathy. Donor details come from another sample of the same person, matched by shared clones. Sequencing was done on a sample of blood. The chain links TRBV20-1 with TRBJ2-5, with 7 bases in between that match TRBD2. The DNA sequence follows: TGCAGTGCTAGTATGGGAGGGAGACAAGAGACCCAGTACTTC. This sequence encodes CSASMGGRQETQYF.